Here is one T cell receptor (beta chain) with its context. This sample stems from a study of blood T cell repertoires in COVID-19. Germline V gene sequence: CDR1 SQVTM, CDR2 ANQGSEA. Deletions cut 5 bases from V and 1 base from J, with 15 bases between. The CDR3 is 15 amino acids. Per the study methods: Using reference gene primer amplification, nucleated cell counts were estimated. TCRdb's table, derived via immunoSEQ multiplex PCR, lists solely in-frame clones and lacks some. D and trimming were read from the DNA, whereas the V and J calls and clone size are those reported in that table. The repertoire holds 150,000 or so clones, with about 82% as singletons.

The TCR comes from a woman older than 75 with active or convalescent COVID-19. The chain couples TRBV29-1 to TRBJ1-5; D is ambiguous. The sequenced sample consisted of peripheral blood. This chain's CDR3 is CSVSPPGGSNQPQHF. In DNA, the CDR3 is TGCAGCGTTTCACCCCCGGGTGGAAGCAATCAGCCCCAGCATTTT.